These T cell receptor beta chains were read from a single sample in a study of shared clonotypes between healthy human individuals. Profiled with immunoSEQ multiplex PCR; TCRdb holds only in-frame clones, not every one. This table has around 1.4 million clones, 98% appearing once. Sequences were obtained from naive CD4+ T cells sorted from blood. These receptors came from a man aged 25 to 45 in good health. The CDR3 runs from the conserved cysteine through the conserved F or W. The D gene is left open where the match is weak. Clone size is shown for a subset of rows, as once, few, many or a class of expanded clone.

TRBV27,TRBJ2-1,NA,NA,CASSLLRPGGPLYNEQFF,TGTGCCAGCAGTTTACTCCGGCCGGGCGGGCCCCTCTACAATGAGCAGTTCTTC
TRBV7-9,TRBJ1-1,NA,NA,CASSPLSDTEAFF,TGTGCCAGCAGCCCCTTATCGGACACTGAAGCTTTCTTT
TRBV7-8,TRBJ1-5,NA,NA,CASSLRRGIQPQHF,TGTGCCAGCAGCTTAAGGAGGGGAATTCAGCCCCAGCATTTT
TRBV6-5,TRBJ2-1,NA,TRBD1,CASSRTGRDQFF,TGTGCCAGCAGCCGGACAGGTAGAGATCAGTTCTTC
TRBV19,TRBJ1-5,NA,NA,CASTTIRNQPQHF,TGTGCCAGTACGACAATCCGCAATCAGCCCCAGCATTTT
TRBV7-8,TRBJ2-2,NA,NA,CASSLGVGELFF,TGTGCCAGCAGCTTGGGAGTCGGGGAGCTGTTTTTT
TRBV18,TRBJ2-5,once,NA,CASSPGPTVETQYF,TGTGCCAGCTCACCGGGGCCCACGGTGGAGACCCAGTACTTC
TRBV6-5,TRBJ2-7,NA,TRBD2,CASSFNGLAGETEQYF,TGTGCCAGCAGTTTCAACGGACTAGCGGGAGAGACCGAGCAGTACTTC
TRBV2,TRBJ1-2,NA,NA,CASSYELNGYTF,TGTGCCAGCAGTTACGAACTTAATGGCTACACCTTC
TRBV6-6,TRBJ2-7,NA,TRBD1,CASSTGQGEQYF,TGTGCCAGCAGTACCGGACAGGGCGAGCAGTACTTC
TRBV19,TRBJ1-5,NA,TRBD1,CASSRGTGAHQPQHF,TGTGCCAGTAGTCGAGGGACAGGGGCTCATCAGCCCCAGCATTTT
TRBV6-5,TRBJ2-1,NA,TRBD2,CASRGLANYNEQFF,TGTGCCAGCAGGGGACTAGCAAATTACAATGAGCAGTTCTTC
TRBV18,TRBJ1-5,NA,NA,CASSRGRTTDISNQPQHF,TGTGCCAGCTCACGGGGCCGGACAACGGATATTAGCAATCAGCCCCAGCATTTT
TRBV9,TRBJ1-2,NA,NA,CASSPGVGGYTF,TGTGCCAGCAGCCCCGGTGTTGGGGGCTACACCTTC
TRBV28,TRBJ2-5,NA,TRBD1,CASRSTGGAETQYF,TGTGCCAGCAGGTCGACAGGGGGCGCGGAGACCCAGTACTTC
TRBV19,TRBJ2-3,NA,NA,CASSPGGGGSTDTQYF,TGTGCCAGTAGCCCCGGTGGAGGGGGCAGCACAGATACGCAGTATTTT
TRBV11-2,TRBJ2-1,NA,NA,CASSHPGLSNEQFF,TGTGCCAGCAGCCACCCTGGACTATCCAATGAGCAGTTCTTC
TRBV18,TRBJ2-2,NA,NA,CASSREQLLTFGELFF,TGTGCCAGCTCACGAGAACAGTTACTAACGTTCGGGGAGCTGTTTTTT
TRBV5-6,TRBJ2-1,NA,TRBD2,CASSRPLAVEQFF,TGTGCCAGCAGCCGACCACTAGCGGTAGAGCAGTTCTTC
TRBV25-1,TRBJ1-1,NA,NA,CASSALGGMNTEAFF,TGTGCCAGCAGTGCCTTGGGAGGGATGAACACTGAAGCTTTCTTT
TRBV6-5,TRBJ2-1,NA,TRBD2,CASSLTAGVYNEQFF,TGTGCCAGCAGTTTAACAGCGGGGGTGTACAATGAGCAGTTCTTC
TRBV5-6,TRBJ1-2,NA,NA,CASSLQSNYGYTF,TGTGCCAGCAGCTTGCAATCTAACTATGGCTACACCTTC
TRBV18,TRBJ2-1,once,NA,CASSPPSSTEQFF,TGTGCCAGCTCACCACCGTCTAGCACTGAGCAGTTCTTC
TRBV5-4,TRBJ2-5,once,TRBD2,CAIGGQETQYF,TGTGCCATCGGGGGGCAAGAGACCCAGTACTTC
TRBV19,TRBJ2-6,NA,TRBD2,CARRTSLSGANVLTF,TGTGCCAGACGGACTAGCCTCTCTGGGGCCAACGTCCTGACTTTC
TRBV19,TRBJ2-2,NA,TRBD1,CASTGTGSTGELFF,TGTGCCAGTACCGGGACAGGGTCCACCGGGGAGCTGTTTTTT
TRBV6-4,TRBJ1-1,NA,NA,CASSVDRNTEAFF,TGTGCCAGCAGTGTGGACCGGAACACTGAAGCTTTCTTT
TRBV21-1,TRBJ2-7,NA,NA,CASILDGLEEQYF,TGTGCCAGCATCCTCGACGGCTTGGAGGAGCAGTACTTC
TRBV5-1,TRBJ2-7,NA,NA,CASSFGIAVVYEQYF,TGCGCCAGCAGCTTCGGGATAGCGGTAGTTTACGAGCAGTACTTC
TRBV18,TRBJ2-3,NA,NA,CASSPGDTDTQYF,TGTGCCAGCTCACCTGGGGACACAGATACGCAGTATTTT
TRBV10-2,TRBJ2-7,NA,TRBD1,CASRETGTASYEQYF,TGCGCCAGCAGAGAAACCGGGACAGCGTCCTACGAGCAGTACTTC
TRBV19,TRBJ1-1,once,NA,CATSPGYGNTEAFF,TGTGCCACCTCTCCGGGGTACGGAAACACTGAAGCTTTCTTT
TRBV19,TRBJ2-7,NA,TRBD1,CASSIGRGSYEQYF,TGTGCCAGTAGTATCGGCAGGGGGTCCTACGAGCAGTACTTC
TRBV6-1,TRBJ1-5,NA,TRBD1,CASSTGVRSNQPQHF,TGTGCCAGCTCGACAGGGGTTCGTAGCAATCAGCCCCAGCATTTT
TRBV28,TRBJ1-5,NA,TRBD1,CASSPRQGMNQPQHF,TGTGCCAGCAGTCCCAGACAGGGGATGAATCAGCCCCAGCATTTT
TRBV5-4,TRBJ2-2,NA,TRBD2,CASRPGLAGFTGELFF,TGTGCCAGCAGGCCGGGACTAGCGGGATTCACCGGGGAGCTGTTTTTT
TRBV19,TRBJ2-7,NA,NA,CASSIGRESYEQYF,TGTGCCAGTAGTATTGGCCGGGAGAGCTACGAGCAGTACTTC
TRBV2,TRBJ1-5,NA,NA,CASSGSGSQPQHF,TGTGCCAGCAGTGGGTCAGGAAGTCAGCCCCAGCATTTT
TRBV10-3,TRBJ1-2,once,TRBD1,CAISEKPGGQYGYTF,TGTGCCATCAGTGAGAAGCCAGGGGGCCAGTATGGCTACACCTTC
TRBV2,TRBJ2-5,NA,NA,CASSGTGTQQETQYF,TGTGCCAGCAGTGGAACCGGGACCCAGCAAGAGACCCAGTACTTC
TRBV20-1,TRBJ2-5,once,NA,CSAPTGTQYF,TGCAGTGCGCCCACAGGGACCCAGTACTTC
TRBV10-1,TRBJ2-2,NA,NA,CASSGGPGELFF,TGCGCCAGCAGCGGGGGGCCCGGGGAGCTGTTTTTT
TRBV4-1,TRBJ1-5,NA,NA,CASSQRGGPTNQPQHF,TGCGCCAGCAGCCAACGGGGGGGGCCCACTAATCAGCCCCAGCATTTT
TRBV6-5,TRBJ2-7,NA,NA,CASSFTITQPYEQYF,TGTGCCAGCAGTTTCACGATTACACAACCCTACGAGCAGTACTTC
TRBV7-9,TRBJ1-5,NA,NA,CASSSDGYSNQPQHF,TGTGCCAGCAGCTCCGACGGTTATAGCAATCAGCCCCAGCATTTT
TRBV19,TRBJ1-1,NA,NA,CASRGNTEAFF,TGTGCCAGTAGGGGGAACACTGAAGCTTTCTTT
TRBV14,TRBJ2-1,NA,TRBD2,CASSQDLGAGGPGEQFF,TGTGCCAGCAGCCAAGATCTGGGAGCGGGAGGGCCAGGTGAGCAGTTCTTC
TRBV11-2,TRBJ2-1,NA,NA,CASSNRDNGEQFF,TGTGCCAGCAGCAACCGGGACAACGGTGAGCAGTTCTTC
TRBV2,TRBJ2-3,NA,NA,CASSGGDTSTDTQYF,TGTGCCAGCAGTGGAGGAGATACTAGCACAGATACGCAGTATTTT
TRBV27,TRBJ2-1,once,NA,CASKGLQVYNEQFF,TGTGCCAGCAAGGGCCTCCAGGTCTACAATGAGCAGTTCTTC
TRBV29-1,TRBJ1-1,NA,NA,CSVDPPGGTEAFF,TGCAGCGTTGACCCCCCCGGTGGCACTGAAGCTTTCTTT
TRBV4-3,TRBJ2-7,NA,NA,CASSQDIMANYEQYF,TGCGCCAGCAGCCAAGATATCATGGCTAACTACGAGCAGTACTTC
TRBV14,TRBJ1-2,NA,NA,CATGSRVDYGYTF,TGTGCCACCGGGTCAAGGGTGGACTATGGCTACACCTTC
TRBV7-2,TRBJ2-2,NA,TRBD2,CASSLARFGRPGELFF,TGTGCCAGCAGCTTAGCTAGGTTCGGGAGGCCGGGGGAGCTGTTTTTT
TRBV7-9,TRBJ2-7,NA,TRBD1,CASSLPGTGVERHEQYF,TGTGCCAGCAGCTTACCCGGGACAGGGGTAGAGAGACACGAGCAGTACTTC
TRBV11-2,TRBJ2-1,NA,NA,CASSLGIAVYNEQFF,TGTGCCAGCAGCTTAGGGATAGCGGTCTACAATGAGCAGTTCTTC
TRBV28,TRBJ1-2,NA,NA,CASTAPMTGTNYGYTF,TGTGCCAGCACCGCACCAATGACAGGAACCAACTATGGCTACACCTTC
TRBV5-4,TRBJ2-5,NA,NA,CASSLPSETQYF,TGTGCCAGCAGCTTGCCTAGCGAGACCCAGTACTTC
TRBV5-1,TRBJ2-3,NA,NA,CASSLAPTGFSTDTQYF,TGCGCCAGCAGCTTGGCCCCAACAGGTTTTAGCACAGATACGCAGTATTTT
TRBV5-1,TRBJ2-5,NA,TRBD2,CASSFVSGRGETQYF,TGCGCCAGCAGCTTCGTAAGCGGGAGAGGGGAGACCCAGTACTTC